This T cell receptor beta chain appears in the sequencing data of a study of T-cell memory formation after mild COVID-19. The overall study: Clustering of TCRs was largely donor specific.

V lost 1 base, J lost 4 bases, and 13 bases lay in between. This CDR3 is 15 amino acids long. Germline assignment: CDR1 PRHDT and CDR2 FYEKMQ (reference sequence). Regarding the study as a whole: Cross-reactive memory appears to have joined, as suggested by some responding clones showing up in pre-infection memory. Clones shrinking between day 15 and 85 showed a balanced CD4/CD8 split, and those that grew later tilted toward CD4+.

TCRdb recomputed calls from the 5' RACE reads with MiXCR, one row per CDR3 protein. Found here are 350,000 or so distinct CDR3 sequences, roughly 21% of them singletons; the top ten hold 9.5% to 15%. On this clonotype itself: Its specificity is not known.

Material: PBMCs or a T cell subset sorted from them (not recorded which). This sequence joins TRBV13 and TRBJ1-1; D ambiguous. The TCR originated in an adult woman who had mild COVID-19 (a few samples of this study predate the infection). Cell type and time point are not known. The CDR3 nucleotides are TGTGCCAGCAGCTTAGCGGGGTTCGGTTCCACTGAAGCTTTCTTT. Translation gives CASSLAGFGSTEAFF.